This record concerns one TCR beta chain sequence. Its antigen remains unknown. Donors were nominally healthy when sampled, though unrecorded immune exposures were likely. This entry comes from a study of cytomegalovirus exposure and HLA in healthy donors. Researchers ran the PCR with 60 Vbeta and 13 Jbeta primers. Produced via immunoSEQ multiplex PCR; TCRdb's table is partial and in-frame only. The sample records around 100,000 clones, roughly 71% being singletons. Study-level results: Analysis performed later showed TCR beta chains linked to HLA being more clonally expanded than equally common others.

Material: PBMCs. The TCR originated in a man aged 40-50 years in good health and CMV-seropositive.

This CDR3 is CASSAAGNQPQHF. The CDR3 DNA reads as TGTGCCAGCAGCGCCGCGGGGAATCAGCCCCAGCATTTT. The chain uses TRBV5-6 and TRBJ1-5; D ambiguous. The CDR3 runs 13 residues. Between the trimmed V and J ends, which lost 4 bases and 4 bases, there was a span of 9 bases. Germline-derived CDR1 and CDR2 are SGHDT and YYEEEE.